Listed below are T cell receptor beta chains from one sample, sequenced in a study of cytomegalovirus exposure and HLA in healthy donors. The method was immunoSEQ multiplex PCR; TCRdb's version includes in-frame clones alone and lacks a portion of them. The repertoire holds approximately 90,000 clones, with under 80% as singletons. Sequencing was performed on PBMCs. The receptors come from a woman in her thirties in good health and CMV-seronegative. Both conserved end residues are part of each CDR3. A D gene is named only where the DNA matches it firmly. Not every row has a clone size; where given, it reads once, few, many or a size class.

clone_size,v_call,j_call,d_call,cdr3_aa,cdr3_nt
-,TRBV28,TRBJ1-5,-,CASVGVGSLHQPQHF,TGTGCCAGCGTAGGGGTCGGCTCCCTCCATCAGCCCCAGCATTTT
-,TRBV11-2,TRBJ2-7,TRBD2,CASSSRTSGFSYEQYF,TGTGCCAGCAGCTCTAGGACTAGCGGGTTTTCCTACGAGCAGTACTTC
-,TRBV9,TRBJ2-3,-,CASSADRGTDTQYF,TGTGCCAGCAGCGCCGACCGGGGGACAGATACGCAGTATTTT
-,TRBV28,TRBJ1-4,-,CASSSDDSWEKLFF,TGTGCCAGCAGTTCCGACGACAGTTGGGAAAAACTGTTTTTT
-,TRBV7-2,TRBJ1-1,-,CASSLDQGSLNTEAFF,TGTGCCAGCAGCTTAGATCAGGGCAGTTTGAACACTGAAGCTTTCTTT
once,TRBV7-8,TRBJ2-1,-,CASSLVFVGDEQFF,TGTGCCAGCAGCTTAGTTTTCGTAGGGGATGAGCAGTTCTTC
once,TRBV9,TRBJ2-7,TRBD2,CASTVDSGAGREQYF,TGTGCCAGCACCGTAGACAGCGGGGCAGGACGGGAGCAGTACTTC
-,TRBV5-1,TRBJ1-5,TRBD1,CASSWYRDRVYQPQHF,TGCGCCAGCAGCTGGTACCGGGACAGGGTGTATCAGCCCCAGCATTTT
-,TRBV5-1,TRBJ2-7,TRBD1,CASSQITIRDRPYEQYF,TGCGCCAGCAGCCAGATAACAATCCGGGACAGGCCCTACGAGCAGTACTTC
-,TRBV28,TRBJ2-3,TRBD2,CASSGTSGRYTDTQYF,TGTGCCAGCAGTGGGACTAGCGGGAGGTACACAGATACGCAGTATTTT
-,TRBV5-1,TRBJ1-1,TRBD1,CASRTGGGYTEAFF,TGCGCCAGCAGGACAGGGGGAGGGTACACTGAAGCTTTCTTT
many,TRBV28,TRBJ2-2,-,CASSLMPGIGELFF,TGTGCCAGCAGTTTAATGCCGGGGATCGGGGAGCTGTTTTTT
-,TRBV28,TRBJ2-1,-,CASSHSSGYNEQFF,TGTGCCAGCAGTCACTCAAGCGGCTACAATGAGCAGTTCTTC
once,TRBV19,TRBJ1-5,-,CASSITGPQPQHF,TGTGCCAGTAGTATAACAGGGCCGCAGCCCCAGCATTTT
-,TRBV5-5,TRBJ1-2,-,CASSFRSNYGYTF,TGTGCCAGCAGCTTTCGTTCTAACTATGGCTACACCTTC
few,TRBV6-4,TRBJ1-2,-,CASSPSERNNYGYTF,TGTGCCAGCAGCCCTAGTGAGCGGAATAACTATGGCTACACCTTC
-,TRBV7-3,TRBJ2-2,-,CASSLQVLGSGNTGELFF,TGTGCCAGCAGCTTACAAGTCCTCGGGAGCGGAAACACCGGGGAGCTGTTTTTT
-,TRBV6-5,TRBJ2-2,TRBD1,CASSYATQGDGELFF,TGTGCCAGCAGTTACGCCACACAGGGGGACGGGGAGCTGTTTTTT
once,TRBV5-1,TRBJ1-2,TRBD1,CASSSGQGANGYTF,TGCGCCAGCAGCTCCGGACAGGGGGCGAATGGCTACACCTTC
few,TRBV5-1,TRBJ2-7,TRBD2,CASSWGPGTSGSSYEQYF,TGCGCCAGCAGCTGGGGTCCCGGGACTAGCGGGAGCTCCTACGAGCAGTACTTC
-,TRBV6-1,TRBJ1-5,-,CASSQLDGQPQHF,TGTGCCAGCAGTCAACTAGACGGACAGCCCCAGCATTTT
-,TRBV7-9,TRBJ1-1,-,CASSPSGVGENTEAFF,TGTGCCAGCAGCCCTAGTGGTGTGGGAGAGAACACTGAAGCTTTCTTT
few,TRBV7-9,TRBJ2-1,TRBD2,CASSPSGRGGHEQFF,TGTGCCAGCTCACCCTCGGGGCGGGGGGGCCATGAGCAGTTCTTC
-,TRBV7-7,TRBJ2-1,-,CASSLNSDGGEQFF,TGTGCCAGCAGCTTAAATAGCGATGGCGGTGAGCAGTTCTTC
-,TRBV5-4,TRBJ2-1,TRBD2,CASSPKREGPLNNEQFF,TGTGCCAGCAGCCCAAAGCGGGAGGGCCCTCTGAACAATGAGCAGTTCTTC
-,TRBV6-5,TRBJ2-7,TRBD1,CASRIQGPSREQYF,TGTGCCAGCAGAATACAGGGGCCCTCGAGGGAGCAGTACTTC
-,TRBV19,TRBJ2-1,TRBD2,CASIGGRRYNEQFF,TGTGCCAGTATAGGCGGGAGGCGCTACAATGAGCAGTTCTTC
-,TRBV6-5,TRBJ1-1,-,CASRIGISNTEAFF,TGTGCCAGCAGGATCGGGATTTCCAACACTGAAGCTTTCTTT
-,TRBV4-3,TRBJ1-2,-,CASSQAGNGYTF,TGCGCCAGCAGCCAGGCAGGGAATGGCTACACCTTC
-,TRBV15,TRBJ2-5,-,CATSRDPGSQETQYF,TGTGCCACCAGCAGAGATCCCGGGTCCCAAGAGACCCAGTACTTC
-,TRBV10-3,TRBJ2-4,TRBD2,CAISEVLAAAKNIQYF,TGTGCCATCAGTGAAGTACTAGCGGCGGCCAAAAACATTCAGTACTTC
-,TRBV5-4,TRBJ1-2,-,CASSFMQRSPNYGYTF,TGTGCCAGCAGCTTCATGCAGAGGTCCCCTAACTATGGCTACACCTTC
-,TRBV30,TRBJ2-1,TRBD2,CAWTSGNAYNEQFF,TGTGCCTGGACTAGCGGTAACGCCTACAATGAGCAGTTCTTC
-,TRBV27,TRBJ1-5,TRBD1,CASSFGQGGQPQHF,TGTGCCAGCAGTTTCGGGCAGGGGGGTCAGCCCCAGCATTTT
few,TRBV28,TRBJ1-2,TRBD1,CASSLAGTGGINYGYTF,TGTGCCAGCAGCCTCGCCGGGACAGGGGGAATTAACTATGGCTACACCTTC
-,TRBV29-1,TRBJ1-1,TRBD1,CSVRTGRDTEAFF,TGCAGCGTTCGGACAGGGCGGGACACTGAAGCTTTCTTT
-,TRBV28,TRBJ1-1,TRBD1,CASRDSGGKAEAFF,TGTGCCAGCAGGGACTCAGGGGGTAAGGCTGAAGCTTTCTTT
-,TRBV4-3,TRBJ2-2,-,CASSQVFVQSSYNTGELFF,TGCGCCAGCAGCCAAGTGTTTGTACAGTCCTCATACAACACCGGGGAGCTGTTTTTT
-,TRBV21-1,TRBJ2-3,-,CASSKTDRDGTDTQYF,TGTGCCAGCAGCAAAACGGACAGGGATGGGACAGATACGCAGTATTTT
-,TRBV4-1,TRBJ2-1,TRBD2,CASSQDLAGGPYEQFF,TGCGCCAGCAGCCAAGATTTAGCGGGAGGGCCCTATGAGCAGTTCTTC
-,TRBV4-3,TRBJ2-7,-,CASSQDYGGGLASSYEQYF,TGCGCCAGCAGCCAAGACTATGGCGGTGGGCTAGCGAGCTCCTACGAGCAGTACTTC
few,TRBV2,TRBJ2-7,TRBD2,CASTASGSTGEQYF,TGTGCCAGCACGGCTAGCGGGAGCACAGGCGAGCAGTACTTC
few,TRBV19,TRBJ2-2,-,CASSILLNTGELFF,TGTGCCAGTAGTATACTTCTGAACACCGGGGAGCTGTTTTTT
-,TRBV7-9,TRBJ2-1,-,CASSLGVNEQFF,TGTGCCAGCAGCCTGGGAGTTAATGAGCAGTTCTTC
-,TRBV7-9,TRBJ1-1,TRBD1,CASSKQGAEAFF,TGTGCCAGCAGCAAACAGGGGGCGGAAGCTTTCTTT
-,TRBV19,TRBJ1-5,-,CASSIVGGTASNQPQHF,TGTGCCAGTAGTATAGTTGGCGGAACCGCTAGCAATCAGCCCCAGCATTTT
-,TRBV18,TRBJ2-7,-,CASSLRQVDEQYF,TGTGCCAGCTCACTCAGGCAGGTGGACGAGCAGTACTTC
-,TRBV5-5,TRBJ2-1,TRBD1,CASSLDGQGSQFF,TGTGCCAGCAGCTTGGACGGACAGGGTTCGCAGTTCTTC